This record looks at one T cell receptor beta chain sequence and its context. This clonotype was recorded a few times. There is no known antigen for this receptor. Base qualities are not at hand, and no much larger clone is one base apart. The sample is drawn from a study of T-cell memory formation after mild COVID-19 (TCRdb year 2021). For the study in its entirety: TCR sequence clusters from the two donors were largely donor specific. The cohort comprised two young, previously healthy adult volunteers, one female and one male. Longitudinal TCRalpha and TCRbeta repertoire sequencing tracked T-cell clones expanding and contracting after mild COVID-19 in a couple of donors.

The sequencing machine was an Illumina NovaSeq 6000. Using 5'RACE with constant-segment primers, TCRalpha and TCRbeta cDNA libraries were constructed, with sample barcodes and unique molecular identifiers added in the process. RNA was extracted from every sample with Trizol reagent. Libraries were amplified in two PCR steps, with a second sample barcode and Illumina TruSeq adapters added in the second step. The libraries were sequenced on an Illumina NovaSeq using 2 x 150 bp paired-end reads. Regarding the original processing steps: The reads were demultiplexed and collapsed into UMI-guided consensus sequences using migec v1.2.7. Using mixcr v2.1.11, UMI consensuses were aligned to TRA and TRB V and J templates and then assembled into clonotypes. A clonotype was counted as expanded or contracted only if both edgeR and NoisET called the change significant, with noise models trained on biological replicates. For edgeR calls, the thresholds were a false discovery rate-adjusted p below 0.01 and a log2 fold-change of 1. As an exploratory analysis of dynamics, max-normalized trajectories of the 1000 most abundant clonotypes were examined by PCA with hierarchical clustering. Separately sequenced CD4+ and CD8+ repertoires were used to assign a CD4 or CD8 phenotype to each responding clone. TCRdb reanalyzed the raw reads on its own, using fastp at Q25 for trimming and MiXCR for clone calling, and kept in-frame beta chains. Every CDR3 protein is listed once, alongside the most common genes and DNA of its rows. The V and J calls follow TCRdb's processing rather than the paper's. In all, the sample holds hundreds of thousands of distinct CDR3 sequences, and roughly 26% of those were seen once. Clones ranked in the top ten supply around 8.7% of the sample.

Trimming removed 1 base from V and 3 bases from J, leaving 16 bases between the germline ends. Reading from cysteine to phenylalanine, the CDR3 counts 15 amino acids. The read is trimmed to its CDR3 DNA, 45 bases read in frame from base 1. CDR1 and CDR2, per the germline V gene (reference sequence), are DFQATT and SNEGSKA. The full study reports these points: Contracting CD4+ clones were found mainly in CM and EM memory subsets, while CD8+ clones were enriched in EMRA. From day 15 to 85, contracting clones showed balanced CD4/CD8 phenotypes, whereas a second wave of clones that expanded from day 15 to 37 leaned towards CD4+. The detection of some responding clones in pre-infection memory suggests that pre-existing cross-reactive memory T cells joined the SARS-CoV-2 response. Only a couple of mild cases were covered in the study, and larger cohorts including severe cases with pre-infection samples were considered necessary. SARS-CoV-2 specificity was not confirmed for the second-wave clones peaking on day 37.

PBMCs were isolated by Ficoll-Paque density gradient centrifugation. Recombination joined TRBV20-1 with TRBJ2-7; perhaps TRBD1 is the D gene, with 5 bases matching. Sequencing was performed on PBMCs or a T cell subset sorted from them (not recorded which). The TCR originated in an adult woman who had mild COVID-19 (a few samples of this study predate the infection). The sample titles of this study are shuffled in the database, so cell type and time point are left out; the donor was told from shared clones. The CDR3 corresponds to CSARASSTAVYEQYF. The DNA sequence follows: TGCAGTGCTAGAGCTTCGTCGACAGCAGTCTACGAGCAGTACTTC.